This is a list of T cell receptor beta chains from one sample in a study of blood T cell repertoires in COVID-19. Libraries were prepared by immunoSEQ multiplex PCR; TCRdb keeps only in-frame clonotypes and omits some of them. The sample lists under 300,000 clones, 88% occurring once. Sequenced input: PBMCs or T cells enriched from blood (not recorded which). The receptors originated from a woman in her twenties or thirties who had recovered from COVID-19. Both conserved end residues are part of each CDR3. A D gene is named only where the DNA matches it firmly.

D	V	J	CDR3
NA	TRBV10-2	TRBJ1-1	CASSVGGEAFF
NA	TRBV19	TRBJ2-7	CASSSPSYEQYF
NA	TRBV7-9	TRBJ1-1	CASRGPPRENTEAFF
NA	TRBV5-1	TRBJ2-7	CASRIGGTTVTEQYF
TRBD1	TRBV27	TRBJ2-1	CASSLSGQRAYNEQFF
NA	TRBV27	TRBJ1-2	CASSSTANYGYTF
TRBD1	TRBV23-1	TRBJ2-5	CASSHPNGTGRETQYF
NA	TRBV10-3	TRBJ2-5	CATSENAVETQYF
NA	TRBV10-1	TRBJ2-7	CASSEGTGPRDEQYF
NA	TRBV6-5	TRBJ1-5	CASRTDSSQPQHF
NA	TRBV5-1	TRBJ2-2	CASSLGQAGTGELFF
NA	TRBV20-1	TRBJ2-3	CSASPLTGGGTDTQYF
NA	TRBV2	TRBJ2-1	CAGGEGLVYNEQFF
TRBD1	TRBV5-1	TRBJ1-3	CASSPLSGTGGKAGNTIYF
NA	TRBV7-9	TRBJ1-1	CASSSLGEGFTEAFF